Listed below are T cell receptor beta chains from one sample, sequenced in a study of T cells after yellow fever vaccination. One entry per CDR3 protein results from TCRdb running MiXCR on the 5' RACE reads. Altogether fewer than 350,000 distinct CDR3 sequences are present, more than 8.5% being singletons, with the ten largest covering roughly 18%. Here the sequenced sample was PBMCs, taken on the day of the first yellow fever vaccination. The receptors originated from a young man who received the YFV17D yellow fever vaccine. The conserved cysteine and the conserved F or W are not part of the CDR3 here. A D gene is named only where the DNA matches it firmly.

d_gene,v_gene,j_gene,CDR3aa
.,TRBV3-1,TRBJ2-5,ASSQDGTQYQETQY
TRBD1,TRBV27,TRBJ1-6,ASSLNIGTEHSPLH
TRBD1,TRBV5-6,TRBJ2-1,ASSSPGQGYNEQF
TRBD1,TRBV7-9,TRBJ1-2,ASSPSGQGDGYT
TRBD2,TRBV20-1,TRBJ2-1,SARDRPSGGLSSYNEQF
.,TRBV11-2,TRBJ2-7,ASRPAPGSSYEQY
TRBD1,TRBV12-3/TRBV12-4,TRBJ2-3,ASSFDRAISDTQY
.,TRBV5-1,TRBJ1-4,ASSLEGPTNEKLF
TRBD2,TRBV7-8,TRBJ2-3,ASSLVGGALADTQY
TRBD2,TRBV29-1,TRBJ2-3,SAGTSATDTQY
TRBD1,TRBV5-5,TRBJ1-1,ASSNRGSVAEAF
.,TRBV19,TRBJ2-5,ASSKSETQY
.,TRBV4-3,TRBJ2-7,ASSQVYDSIEQY
TRBD2,TRBV20-1,TRBJ2-3,SAIGLAGGQTDTQY
TRBD2,TRBV9,TRBJ2-5,ASSPPSGGLQETQY
TRBD2,TRBV6-1,TRBJ2-1,ASSETHTSGPWYNEQF
.,TRBV11-1,TRBJ2-4,ASSRDIQGREY
.,TRBV4-3,TRBJ1-4,ASSRLGLEKLF
.,TRBV7-8,TRBJ2-4,ASSSQGSDIQY
TRBD1,TRBV5-1,TRBJ2-5,ASSHGTALLETQH
.,TRBV20-1,TRBJ1-4,SATRTVNEKLF
.,TRBV4-1,TRBJ2-5,ASSQVRGETQY
.,TRBV7-9,TRBJ1-2,ASSVGWVLPYGYT
.,TRBV30,TRBJ2-4,AWWAGRGLHIQY
.,TRBV7-2,TRBJ2-1,ASSSHPQRRF
TRBD1,TRBV24-1,TRBJ2-1,ATSDAGTGSHEQF
.,TRBV5-4,TRBJ2-1,ASRQRGGANEQF
.,TRBV19,TRBJ1-1,ASTKPGGAF
TRBD1,TRBV4-3,TRBJ1-2,ASSQMESRDRGHEA
.,TRBV28,TRBJ1-3,ASSWAGNTIY
.,TRBV4-1,TRBJ2-5,ASSQDRQTGPHQGTQY
TRBD1,TRBV10-3,TRBJ2-2,ASQGDRTGNTGELF
TRBD1,TRBV29-1,TRBJ2-5,SVEKGLGQGAGETQY
.,TRBV7-9,TRBJ1-6,ASSLQDYNSPLH
TRBD1,TRBV5-1,TRBJ2-7,ASSSPDRVNEQY
.,TRBV11-2,TRBJ2-5,ASSLDLGGETQY
.,TRBV21-1,TRBJ2-7,ASSNPMDRQNTYEQY
TRBD2,TRBV3-1,TRBJ2-7,ASSSGLADGGEQY
.,TRBV7-6,TRBJ2-5,ASSQLRSREETQY
.,TRBV14,TRBJ2-6,ASSDRYQTSGANVLT
.,TRBV9,TRBJ2-5,ASSTRDRQETQY
.,TRBV7-2,TRBJ2-5,ASSLGGGRTGQETQY
.,TRBV2,TRBJ1-5,ASETVAGLNQPQH
.,TRBV6-1,TRBJ2-5,ASSEGRLRGGIQETQY
.,TRBV11-2,TRBJ2-5,ASSSEPVETQY
.,TRBV15,TRBJ1-1,ATSREYDRPSGTEAF
TRBD1,TRBV20-1,TRBJ1-5,SAPDRGKNQPQH
.,TRBV1,TRBJ2-1,TSSQGLGSSYNEQF
.,TRBV7-2,TRBJ1-2,ASSLGQARGDGYT
.,TRBV5-1,TRBJ1-2,ASSLDATNYGYT